These T cell receptor beta chains were read from a single sample in a study of Ad26.COV2.S vaccination and SARS-CoV-2 variants. The repertoire was sequenced with immunoSEQ multiplex PCR; TCRdb's copy has only in-frame clones and lacks some. The sample records some 320,000 clones, 86% being singletons. This specimen was peripheral blood, taken in a trial of Ad26.COV2.S vaccine versus placebo. The receptors come from a person aged 18 to 65 who received the Ad26.COV2.S COVID-19 vaccine or a placebo. Each CDR3 is given with its conserved first and last residue. The D gene is left open where the match is weak. Some rows mark clone size as missing; the rest say once, few, many or name a class of expanded clone.

TRBV5-4	-	TRBJ2-7	few	TGTGCCAGCAGCCACCAGGGGTTAGACGAGCAGTACTTC	CASSHQGLDEQYF
TRBV6-6	-	TRBJ1-1	-	TGTGCCAGCAGTTTCACCCGGGACAAGGGGACTGAAGCTTTCTTT	CASSFTRDKGTEAFF
TRBV18	TRBD2	TRBJ2-7	-	TGTGCCAGCTCCCCGGGTAGTAGCGGACTAGCGCAGTACTTC	CASSPGSSGLAQYF
TRBV5-1	TRBD1	TRBJ2-5	-	TGCGCCAGCAGCTTGGACGGGACAGGGAAAGAGACCCAGTACTTC	CASSLDGTGKETQYF
TRBV7-8	-	TRBJ2-2	-	TGTGCCAGCAGCGTTACTAGTGGCACCGGGGAGCTGTTTTTT	CASSVTSGTGELFF
TRBV5-1	TRBD2	TRBJ2-4	-	TGCGCCAGCAGCCTTGGGGGAGGGGAGGACATTCAGTACTTC	CASSLGGGEDIQYF
TRBV5-1	-	TRBJ2-3	-	TGCGCCAGCTCCTATGCAGGTCCTGGCACAGATACGCAGTATTTT	CASSYAGPGTDTQYF
TRBV27	-	TRBJ1-6	-	TGTGCCAGCAGTACCTACAAAACACCCCTCCACTTT	CASSTYKTPLHF
TRBV15	TRBD1	TRBJ1-6	-	TGTGCCACCAGCAGCGCTGGACAGGGTAAGGCACCCCTCCACTTT	CATSSAGQGKAPLHF
TRBV18	TRBD1	TRBJ2-7	-	TGTGCCAGCTCCCCCCCGTCGGGACAGGGCTACGAGCAGTACTTC	CASSPPSGQGYEQYF
TRBV7-9	TRBD1	TRBJ1-5	-	TGTGCCAGCAGCTTAGAGGGGGCAAATAGCAATCAGCCCCAGCATTTT	CASSLEGANSNQPQHF
TRBV9	TRBD1	TRBJ2-1	-	TGTGCCAGCAGCCAGGGACAGAGCTCCTACAATGAGCAGTTCTTC	CASSQGQSSYNEQFF
TRBV19	-	TRBJ1-1	-	TGTGCCAGTAGTAAAGTTCTCAGCATGAACACTGAAGCTTTCTTT	CASSKVLSMNTEAFF
TRBV5-4	-	TRBJ1-4	-	TGTGCCAGCAGCTTGACGTCAGACGAAAAACTGTTTTTT	CASSLTSDEKLFF
TRBV2	TRBD1	TRBJ2-7	-	TGTGCCAGCAGACCCCAGGGGGCCGATTTCTACGAGCAGTACTTC	CASRPQGADFYEQYF
TRBV29-1	TRBD1	TRBJ1-1	once	TGCAGCGTGGGACAGGGGGTGAGGACTGAAGCTTTCTTT	CSVGQGVRTEAFF
TRBV7-2	-	TRBJ1-5	-	TGTGCCAGCAGCTTATACCCGAATAGCAATCAGCCCCAGCATTTT	CASSLYPNSNQPQHF
TRBV12-2	-	TRBJ1-1	-	TGTGCAAGTCGCTCGAATGGGACTGGTGAAACTGAAGCTTTCTTT	CASRSNGTGETEAFF
TRBV30	TRBD2	TRBJ2-7	-	TGTGCCTGGAGTGTACGAGCGGGGGCCTACGAGCAGTACTTC	CAWSVRAGAYEQYF
TRBV7-9	-	TRBJ1-1	-	TGTGCCAGCAGCTTAGAGATAAAAGGGGGGTTGAACACTGAAGCTTTCTTT	CASSLEIKGGLNTEAFF
TRBV7-2	-	TRBJ2-1	-	TGTGCCAGCAGCTTGTTTCGGGCCCGCGGCAATGAGCAGTTCTTC	CASSLFRARGNEQFF
TRBV6-6	-	TRBJ2-7	few	TGTGCCAGCACTCTCGGGGTTAGCCTGTACGAGCAGTACTTC	CASTLGVSLYEQYF
TRBV28	-	TRBJ1-2	-	TGTGCCAGCAGTTTATCCGCATCGGGGGCGGAAGGCTACACCTTC	CASSLSASGAEGYTF
TRBV6-5	TRBD1	TRBJ2-7	-	TGTGCCAGCAGTTCAGGCAGGGGGCTCGAGCAGTACTTC	CASSSGRGLEQYF
TRBV19	-	TRBJ1-1	-	TGTGCCAGTACGGGGTTGGGCACTGAAGCTTTCTTT	CASTGLGTEAFF
TRBV25-1	TRBD1	TRBJ1-5	-	TGTGCCAGCAGTGAGGGGGGGGTTCGGGACAGAAGTCAGCCCCAGCATTTT	CASSEGGVRDRSQPQHF
TRBV20-1	-	TRBJ2-1	-	TGCAGTGCTATGGAGGACAATGAGCAGTTCTTC	CSAMEDNEQFF
TRBV5-1	-	TRBJ1-1	-	TGCGCCAGCAGCTTTGGCGGGCAGGCGAACACTGAAGCTTTCTTT	CASSFGGQANTEAFF
TRBV6-5	-	TRBJ1-1	-	TGTGCCAGCAGCCCCACTGATTTGAACACTGAAGCTTTCTTT	CASSPTDLNTEAFF
TRBV30	TRBD2	TRBJ2-7	-	TGTGCCTGGAATCTGGGAGGGTCCCCCTACGAGCAGTACTTC	CAWNLGGSPYEQYF
TRBV6-1	TRBD2	TRBJ2-7	few	TGTGCCAGCAGTGATAGCGGGGGGCGCTACGAGCAGTACTTC	CASSDSGGRYEQYF